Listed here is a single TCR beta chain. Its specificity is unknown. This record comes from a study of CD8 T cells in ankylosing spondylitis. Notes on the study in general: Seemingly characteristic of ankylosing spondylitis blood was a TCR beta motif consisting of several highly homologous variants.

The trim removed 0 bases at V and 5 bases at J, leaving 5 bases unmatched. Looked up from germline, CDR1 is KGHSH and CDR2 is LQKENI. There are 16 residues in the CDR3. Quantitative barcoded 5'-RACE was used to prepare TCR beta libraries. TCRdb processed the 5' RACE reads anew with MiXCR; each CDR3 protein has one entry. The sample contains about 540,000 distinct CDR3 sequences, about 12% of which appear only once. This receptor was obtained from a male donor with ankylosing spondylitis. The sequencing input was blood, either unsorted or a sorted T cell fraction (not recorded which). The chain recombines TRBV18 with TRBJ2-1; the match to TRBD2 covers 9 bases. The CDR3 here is CASSPPTASGNNEQFF. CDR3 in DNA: TGTGCCAGCTCACCACCGACAGCTAGCGGGAACAATGAGCAGTTCTTC.